These 31 T cell receptor beta chains originate from one sample sequenced in a study of identical twins. One entry per CDR3 protein, called by TCRdb with MiXCR from the 5' RACE reads. The sample records about 530,000 distinct CDR3 sequences, approximately 20% being singletons. These same records also appear under a second study, on yellow fever vaccine responses in identical twins.

Sequenced sample: CD4+ T cells sorted from blood. These receptors were obtained from a woman aged 18-29 years in good health.

This clonotype was counted ten times or more. The rearrangement uses TRBV6-1 and TRBJ1-3, with D unclear. Germline V gene lookup returns CDR1 MNHNS and CDR2 SASEGT. Trimming took off 6 bases at V and 0 bases at J, with 9 bases between the two ends. The CDR3 sequence is 14 residues long. CDR3 in DNA: TGTGCCAGCAGAGACCGTGGCTCTGGAAACACCATATATTTT. It codes for CASRDRGSGNTIYF.

J is TRBJ1-5 and V is TRBV12-3 or TRBV12-4; unclear D gene. V was pared by 5 bases and J by 4 bases, with 9 bases between. This CDR3 has 13 amino acids. The CDR3: CASSPEGNQPQHF. The CDR3 bases are TGTGCCAGCAGTCCCGAAGGGAATCAGCCCCAGCATTTT.

The chain carries TRBV19 and TRBJ2-1, with 7 bases that match TRBD1. This CDR3 comprises 18 residues. V trimming: 6 bases; J trimming: 7 bases; junction bases outside the gene matches: 21. Per germline, CDR1 LNHDA and CDR2 SQIVND (reference sequence). The CDR3 coding sequence is TGTGCCAGTAGGACGACAGGGTTACAAACTACCGTACATAATGAGCAGTTCTTC. Its translation is CASRTTGLQTTVHNEQFF.

This clonotype appeared a few times. The genes are TRBV12-3 or TRBV12-4 and TRBJ2-7; TRBD2 matches at 7 bases. CDR3 length equals 15 residues. Trimming removed 1 base from V and 1 base from J; junction bases left unmatched: 4. The CDR3 DNA reads TGTGCCAGCAGTTTAGGCGGGAGCTGGTCCTACGAGCAGTACTTC. It is translated as CASSLGGSWSYEQYF.

The sample holds a few counts of this clonotype. This chain links TRBV20-1 with TRBJ1-6; the D gene is possibly TRBD1 (5 bases). This CDR3 region has 14 residues. The V gene's germline CDR1 is DFQATT and CDR2 SNEGSKA (reference sequence). The CDR3 DNA reads as TGCAGCGCGGCCCGACAGACGGGTAATTCACCCCTCCACTTT. It codes for CSAARQTGNSPLHF.

The V and J genes are TRBV24-1 and TRBJ2-3; D might be TRBD1 (6 bases). The germline gives CDR1 KGHDR, CDR2 SFDVKD. CDR3 length equals 17 residues. The V and J ends lost 1 base and 2 bases respectively, with 15 bases between them. The CDR3 region has the DNA TGTGCCACCAGTGATTTTGGTCGCGGACAGTCCACAGATACGCAGTATTTT. This codes for CATSDFGRGQSTDTQYF.

Only a few counts were recorded for this clonotype. The rearrangement joins TRBV5-1 to TRBJ2-1, with unresolved D. The length of the CDR3 is 15 residues. Germline V gives CDR1 SGHRS, CDR2 YFSETQ. The V end lost 4 bases, the J end lost 0 bases, and 11 bases lay between the germline ends. CDR3 nucleotide sequence: TGCGCCAGCAGCCCCCCCAGGAGCTCCTACAATGAGCAGTTCTTC. This gives the protein CASSPPRSSYNEQFF. The variable domain in full, with the rest retrieved from reference TRBV5-1 and TRBJ2-1, is KAGVTQTPRYLIKTRGQQVTLSCSPISGHRSVSWYQQTPGQGLQFLFEYFSETQRNKGNFPGRFSGRQFSNSRSEMNVSTLELGDSALYLCASSPPRSSYNEQFFGPGTRLTVL.

The sample holds a few counts of this clonotype. The rearrangement links TRBV7-2 to TRBJ2-2; D might be TRBD1 or TRBD2, each matching 5 bases. V was pared by 4 bases and J by 6 bases, with 15 bases between. This CDR3 region has 15 residues. The V gene's germline CDR1 is SGHTA and CDR2 FQGNSA. The CDR3 sequence: CASSSGTLSPGELFF. In DNA form, the CDR3 reads TGTGCCAGCAGCTCTGGGACCCTCTCCCCCGGGGAGCTGTTTTTT.

Many counts were recorded for this clonotype. The genes are TRBV3-1 and TRBJ2-7, with 8 bases that match TRBD1. V lost 4 bases to trimming and J lost 3 bases; unmatched junction nucleotides: 5. Germline CDR1 reads LGHDT; CDR2 reads YNNKEL (reference sequence). This CDR3 is built from 14 residues. The CDR3 protein is CASSPRTGSYEQYF. The CDR3 DNA is TGTGCCAGCAGCCCGAGGACAGGGAGCTACGAGCAGTACTTC.

The gene calls are TRBV4-2 and TRBJ2-7, with 10 bases matching TRBD2. This CDR3 region has 17 residues. Per the germline V gene, CDR1 is LGHNA and CDR2 is YNFKEQ. J gave up 2 bases and V 0 bases, and 7 bases lay outside the gene matches. For the CDR3, the DNA is TGTGCCAGCAGCCAAGAGCCCTCAGCGGGAGGGCCCTACGAGCAGTACTTC. Its translation is CASSQEPSAGGPYEQYF.

The chain joins TRBV12-3 or TRBV12-4 to TRBJ2-1; D perhaps matches TRBD2 (5 bases). V shed 2 bases and J shed 4 bases, with 9 bases lying between them. The CDR3 has 14 amino acids. This chain's CDR3 is CASSLSGWYNEQFF. As DNA, the CDR3 is TGTGCCAGCAGTTTATCGGGATGGTACAATGAGCAGTTCTTC.

The rearrangement uses TRBV5-1 and TRBJ2-6; the D gene could be TRBD1 or TRBD2 (5 bases each). This CDR3 comprises 17 residues. Germline-derived CDR1 and CDR2 are SGHRS and YFSETQ. V was shortened by 4 bases and J by 0 bases, with 14 bases between the two germline ends. CDR3 sequence: CASSRDRVGSGANVLTF. The CDR3 DNA is TGCGCCAGCAGCAGGGACCGAGTCGGCTCTGGGGCCAACGTCCTGACTTTC.

This chain uses TRBV10-3 with TRBJ1-2; D is possibly TRBD1 (5 bases). The ends were cut back, 0 bases at V and 0 bases at J, with 14 bases in the middle. CDR3 length: 17 amino acids. CDR1 is ENHRY and CDR2 is SYGVKD in the germline V gene. The DNA of the CDR3 is TGTGCCATCAGTGAGTCGTTATATGACAGACCTAACTATGGCTACACCTTC. Translating gives CAISESLYDRPNYGYTF.

The CDR3 spells CASSSPFLLLAGSNEQFF. The CDR3 bases are TGTGCCAGCAGTTCCCCCTTTCTCCTTCTAGCGGGCTCCAATGAGCAGTTCTTC. The chain couples TRBV12-3 or TRBV12-4 to TRBJ2-1; 8 bases align to TRBD2. Losses at the gene ends were 4 bases for V and 6 bases for J; bases not matched to a gene: 17. The CDR3 loop spans 18 amino acids.

This clonotype was counted ten times or more. The chain couples TRBV5-1 to TRBJ2-1, with D possibly TRBD2 on 6 matching bases. Germline values: CDR1 SGHRS, CDR2 YFSETQ. The CDR3 length is 15 residues. V was clipped by 4 bases and J by 0 bases, with 11 bases between them. In nucleotides, the CDR3 is TGCGCCAGCAGCCCGGGGGACCTCTCCTACAATGAGCAGTTCTTC. It is translated as CASSPGDLSYNEQFF. Full variable domain (remainder filled in from reference TRBV5-1 and TRBJ2-1): KAGVTQTPRYLIKTRGQQVTLSCSPISGHRSVSWYQQTPGQGLQFLFEYFSETQRNKGNFPGRFSGRQFSNSRSEMNVSTLELGDSALYLCASSPGDLSYNEQFFGPGTRLTVL.

This clonotype was seen a few times. V usage is TRBV3-1 and J usage is TRBJ2-6, with D unclear. Germline V lookup: CDR1 LGHDT, CDR2 YNNKEL (reference sequence). V was pared by 8 bases and J by 2 bases, with 4 bases between. The CDR3 sequence is 12 residues long. In DNA form, the CDR3 reads TGTGCCAGCGGGGCTGGGGCCAACGTCCTGACTTTC. Protein: CASGAGANVLTF.

This clonotype has only a few counts. J is TRBJ1-3 and V is TRBV20-1, with TRBD1 matching 7 bases. Looked up from germline, CDR1 is DFQATT and CDR2 is SNEGSKA (reference sequence). CDR3 length: 16 residues. Germline trimming cut 3 bases from V and 1 base from J; bases unmatched to any gene: 9. CDR3 DNA sequence: TGCAGTGCTAGGCAGACAGGGCGTTCTTCTGGAAACACCATATATTTT. Protein product: CSARQTGRSSGNTIYF.

This clonotype occurred many times. The chain joins TRBV11-2 to TRBJ1-5; D is ambiguous. Germline assignment: CDR1 SGHAT and CDR2 FQNNGV. This CDR3 has 14 amino acids. V shed 5 bases and J shed 2 bases, with 10 bases lying between them. The CDR3 coding sequence is TGTGCCAGCAGCCGTTCCGAGGGCAATCAGCCCCAGCATTTT. Its protein product is CASSRSEGNQPQHF.

The rearrangement uses TRBV19 and TRBJ1-5; no reliable D call. Per germline, CDR1 LNHDA and CDR2 SQIVND (reference sequence). Trimming shortened V by 5 bases and J by 7 bases, and 9 bases separated the two germline ends. The CDR3 runs 12 residues. The chain's CDR3 is CASSHLGQPQHF. CDR3 nucleotides: TGTGCCAGTAGTCACCTGGGGCAGCCCCAGCATTTT.

V and J are TRBV5-1 and TRBJ2-7; D tentatively fits TRBD1 or TRBD2 (6 bases each). The CDR3 runs to 15 residues. Germline CDR1 SGHRS, CDR2 YFSETQ. Trimming stripped 4 bases from V and 5 bases from J, with 19 bases between. CDR3 in DNA: TGCGCCAGCAGCACCGGGACTGGGGGCAGGAACGAGCAGTACTTC. It encodes CASSTGTGGRNEQYF. The full variable domain, in which reference TRBV5-1 and TRBJ2-7 provide the parts outside the CDR3, is KAGVTQTPRYLIKTRGQQVTLSCSPISGHRSVSWYQQTPGQGLQFLFEYFSETQRNKGNFPGRFSGRQFSNSRSEMNVSTLELGDSALYLCASSTGTGGRNEQYFGPGTRLTVT.

This clonotype was detected once. This chain links TRBV6-2 or TRBV6-3 with TRBJ2-1, with 8 bases aligning to TRBD2. The trim removed 6 bases at V and 6 bases at J, leaving 7 bases unmatched. Germline assignment: CDR1 MNHEY and CDR2 SVGEGT. There are 14 residues in the CDR3. The CDR3 protein is CASRSRGGPNEQFF. CDR3 DNA: TGTGCCAGCAGAAGCCGGGGGGGGCCCAATGAGCAGTTCTTC.

In its sample, this clonotype was seen a few times. This chain links TRBV20-1 with TRBJ1-2; D may be TRBD1 (6 bases). The CDR3 spans 16 residues. V was cut by 4 bases and J by 5 bases, with 23 bases left in between. Germline loops: CDR1 DFQATT, CDR2 SNEGSKA (reference sequence). The CDR3 DNA reads as TGCAGTGCTAACAGGGCCGTTTTTCTGTCGGCTTATGGCTACACCTTC. Translation gives CSANRAVFLSAYGYTF.

The chain combines TRBV5-1 with TRBJ2-7, with TRBD1 identical over 9 bases. CDR3 size: 15 residues. V dropped 4 bases and J dropped 5; count of bases not matched to a gene: 10. Germline CDR1 SGHRS, CDR2 YFSETQ. CDR3 sequence (DNA): TGCGCCAGCAGCACAAGGACAGGGGTGTTGGACGAGCAGTACTTC. It is translated as CASSTRTGVLDEQYF.

The V call is TRBV7-2, the J call TRBJ2-7; 8 bases are shared with TRBD1. Germline CDR1 and CDR2: SGHTA and FQGNSA. The CDR3 length is 16 residues. With 0 bases clipped from V and 3 bases from J, the junction kept 7 bases outside the gene matches. CDR3 DNA: TGTGCCAGCAGCTTAGCTTCAGGGGGCTCGATCTACGAGCAGTACGTC. The encoded protein is CASSLASGGSIYEQYV.

The V gene is TRBV27, the J gene TRBJ2-7; 16 bases line up with TRBD2. This CDR3 has 18 residues. J lost 3 bases, V lost 6 bases, and 11 bases had no gene match. Germline CDR1 is MNHEY and CDR2 is SMNVEV (reference sequence). The CDR3 loop reads CASRTTGTSGRANYEQYF. In nucleotides, the CDR3 is TGTGCCAGCAGGACCACCGGGACTAGCGGGAGGGCCAACTACGAGCAGTACTTC.

This chain joins TRBV5-1 and TRBJ2-1; 9 nucleotides match TRBD1. The J segment lost 8 bases and the V segment lost 5 bases, leaving 11 bases of the junction unmatched. The CDR3 covers 15 residues. Germline V gene data show CDR1 as SGHRS and CDR2 as YFSETQ. CDR3 coding DNA: TGCGCCAGCAGAGGGACAGGGAACGGGCTGCATGAGCAGTTCTTC. Protein product: CASRGTGNGLHEQFF.

J is TRBJ2-3 and V is TRBV28, with 12 bases fitting TRBD2. In germline, CDR1 is MDHEN, CDR2 SYDVKM. The CDR3 contains 17 residues. The trim removed 4 bases at V and 4 bases at J, leaving 9 bases unmatched. Written as DNA, the CDR3 is TGTGCCAGCAGTTCCCTTGTGACTAGCGGGAGCCCAGATACGCAGTATTTT. Protein product: CASSSLVTSGSPDTQYF.

The genes are TRBV20-1 and TRBJ2-3; D might be TRBD2 (6 bases). Between the trimmed V and J ends, which lost 5 bases and 2 bases, there was a span of 17 bases. CDR3 length: 15 amino acids. Per germline, CDR1 DFQATT and CDR2 SNEGSKA (reference sequence). Written as DNA, the CDR3 is TGCAGTGCTCGATCACTGCGGGAATCCACAGATACGCAGTATTTT. This gives the protein CSARSLRESTDTQYF.

This chain uses TRBV5-1 with TRBJ2-5; D not resolved. The V end lost 5 bases, the J end lost 1 base, and 15 bases lay between the germline ends. This CDR3 has 15 amino acids. From germline, CDR1 is SGHRS and CDR2 YFSETQ. This CDR3 reads CASSEWSRAQETQYF. DNA of the CDR3: TGCGCCAGCAGTGAGTGGTCCAGAGCCCAAGAGACCCAGTACTTC.

The chain is built from TRBV27 and TRBJ2-3; possibly TRBD1 for D (6 bases). Trimming pared 6 bases from V and 3 bases from J, leaving 22 bases between. The germline gives CDR1 MNHEY, CDR2 SMNVEV (reference sequence). The CDR3 extends over 17 amino acids. Written as DNA, the CDR3 is TGTGCCAGCAGCGGACGGCGGCGGACAGCAGGTACAGATACGCAGTATTTT. Its translation is CASSGRRRTAGTDTQYF.

This clonotype was recorded at least ten times. J is TRBJ2-7 and V is TRBV28, with 9 bases lining up with TRBD2. Germline V gene sequence: CDR1 MDHEN, CDR2 SYDVKM. The CDR3 is made up of 14 amino acids. Trimming at V came to 4 bases and at J to 5 bases, leaving 6 bases not matched to a gene. DNA of the CDR3: TGTGCCAGCAGTTCTCCGGGACTAGCAAACGAGCAGTACTTC. This encodes CASSSPGLANEQYF.